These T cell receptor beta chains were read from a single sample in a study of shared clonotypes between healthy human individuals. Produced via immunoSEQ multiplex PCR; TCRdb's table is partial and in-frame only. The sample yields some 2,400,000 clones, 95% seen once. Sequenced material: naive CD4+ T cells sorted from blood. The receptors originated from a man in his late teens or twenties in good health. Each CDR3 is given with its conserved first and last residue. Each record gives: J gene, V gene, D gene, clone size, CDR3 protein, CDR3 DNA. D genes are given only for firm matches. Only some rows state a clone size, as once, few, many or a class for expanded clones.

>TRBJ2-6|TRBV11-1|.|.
CASTIGGFSSGANVLTF
TGTGCCAGCACCATAGGGGGTTTTAGCTCTGGGGCCAACGTCCTGACTTTC
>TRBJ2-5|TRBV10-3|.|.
CAIRGSQETQYF
TGTGCCATCAGGGGCTCACAAGAGACCCAGTACTTC
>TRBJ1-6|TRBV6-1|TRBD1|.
CASSGDRGYSPLHF
TGTGCCAGCAGTGGGGACAGGGGATATTCACCCCTCCACTTT
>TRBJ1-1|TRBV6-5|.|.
CASSLGHLTEAFF
TGTGCCAGCAGTTTGGGACACCTGACTGAAGCTTTCTTT
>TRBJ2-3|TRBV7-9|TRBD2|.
CASSFPALAGGWGDTQYF
TGTGCCAGCAGCTTCCCAGCCCTAGCGGGGGGCTGGGGAGATACGCAGTATTTT
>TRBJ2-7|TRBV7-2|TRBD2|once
CASSWRGLAGDRQYF
TGTGCCAGCAGTTGGAGGGGACTAGCGGGAGATCGGCAGTACTTC
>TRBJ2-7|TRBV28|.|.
CASSKPGLARDEQYF
TGTGCCAGCAGTAAGCCGGGACTTGCCCGGGACGAGCAGTACTTC
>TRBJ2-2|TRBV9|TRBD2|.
CASSGTSVIGELFF
TGTGCCAGCAGCGGGACTAGCGTAATTGGGGAGCTGTTTTTT
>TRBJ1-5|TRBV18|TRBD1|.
CASSSTGGDQPQHF
TGTGCCAGCTCATCGACAGGGGGCGATCAGCCCCAGCATTTT
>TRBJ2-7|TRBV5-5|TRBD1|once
CASSVVGQGYEQYF
TGTGCCAGCAGCGTAGTAGGACAGGGGTACGAGCAGTACTTC
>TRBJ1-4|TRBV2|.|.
CASKESEKLFF
TGTGCCAGCAAAGAGAGTGAAAAACTGTTTTTT
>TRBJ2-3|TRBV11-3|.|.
CASSSGPAFGDTQYF
TGTGCCAGCAGCTCGGGCCCCGCGTTTGGAGATACGCAGTATTTT
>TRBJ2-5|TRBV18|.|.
CASSPGNQETQYF
TGTGCCAGCTCACCAGGTAACCAAGAGACCCAGTACTTC
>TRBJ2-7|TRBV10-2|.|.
CASSESHTGNYEQYF
TGCGCCAGCAGTGAGTCCCACACGGGCAATTACGAGCAGTACTTC
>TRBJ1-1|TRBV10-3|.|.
CAITLNEGSTEAFF
TGTGCCATCACCCTTAACGAAGGGAGCACTGAAGCTTTCTTT
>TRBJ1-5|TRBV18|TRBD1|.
CASSPPWEGDRGGNQPQHF
TGTGCCAGCTCACCACCGTGGGAAGGGGACAGGGGTGGGAATCAGCCCCAGCATTTT
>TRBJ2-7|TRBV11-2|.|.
CASSSPGPSSYEQYF
TGTGCCAGCAGCTCTCCGGGTCCTAGCTCCTACGAGCAGTACTTC
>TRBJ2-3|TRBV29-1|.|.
CSVPRVGMRGDTQYF
TGCAGCGTCCCGAGGGTGGGAATGAGAGGCGATACGCAGTATTTT
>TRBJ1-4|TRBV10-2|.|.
CASSGQGTNEKLFF
TGCGCCAGCAGTGGTCAGGGTACTAATGAAAAACTGTTTTTT
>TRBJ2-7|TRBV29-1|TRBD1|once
CSVSGTVEQYF
TGCAGCGTATCCGGGACAGTCGAGCAGTACTTC
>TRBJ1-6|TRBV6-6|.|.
CASSYPGTENNSPLHF
TGTGCCAGCAGTTACCCCGGAACGGAGAATAATTCACCCCTCCACTTT
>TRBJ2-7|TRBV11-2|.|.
CASSLSGKPSNEQYF
TGTGCCAGCAGCTTGTCGGGGAAGCCGTCCAACGAGCAGTACTTC